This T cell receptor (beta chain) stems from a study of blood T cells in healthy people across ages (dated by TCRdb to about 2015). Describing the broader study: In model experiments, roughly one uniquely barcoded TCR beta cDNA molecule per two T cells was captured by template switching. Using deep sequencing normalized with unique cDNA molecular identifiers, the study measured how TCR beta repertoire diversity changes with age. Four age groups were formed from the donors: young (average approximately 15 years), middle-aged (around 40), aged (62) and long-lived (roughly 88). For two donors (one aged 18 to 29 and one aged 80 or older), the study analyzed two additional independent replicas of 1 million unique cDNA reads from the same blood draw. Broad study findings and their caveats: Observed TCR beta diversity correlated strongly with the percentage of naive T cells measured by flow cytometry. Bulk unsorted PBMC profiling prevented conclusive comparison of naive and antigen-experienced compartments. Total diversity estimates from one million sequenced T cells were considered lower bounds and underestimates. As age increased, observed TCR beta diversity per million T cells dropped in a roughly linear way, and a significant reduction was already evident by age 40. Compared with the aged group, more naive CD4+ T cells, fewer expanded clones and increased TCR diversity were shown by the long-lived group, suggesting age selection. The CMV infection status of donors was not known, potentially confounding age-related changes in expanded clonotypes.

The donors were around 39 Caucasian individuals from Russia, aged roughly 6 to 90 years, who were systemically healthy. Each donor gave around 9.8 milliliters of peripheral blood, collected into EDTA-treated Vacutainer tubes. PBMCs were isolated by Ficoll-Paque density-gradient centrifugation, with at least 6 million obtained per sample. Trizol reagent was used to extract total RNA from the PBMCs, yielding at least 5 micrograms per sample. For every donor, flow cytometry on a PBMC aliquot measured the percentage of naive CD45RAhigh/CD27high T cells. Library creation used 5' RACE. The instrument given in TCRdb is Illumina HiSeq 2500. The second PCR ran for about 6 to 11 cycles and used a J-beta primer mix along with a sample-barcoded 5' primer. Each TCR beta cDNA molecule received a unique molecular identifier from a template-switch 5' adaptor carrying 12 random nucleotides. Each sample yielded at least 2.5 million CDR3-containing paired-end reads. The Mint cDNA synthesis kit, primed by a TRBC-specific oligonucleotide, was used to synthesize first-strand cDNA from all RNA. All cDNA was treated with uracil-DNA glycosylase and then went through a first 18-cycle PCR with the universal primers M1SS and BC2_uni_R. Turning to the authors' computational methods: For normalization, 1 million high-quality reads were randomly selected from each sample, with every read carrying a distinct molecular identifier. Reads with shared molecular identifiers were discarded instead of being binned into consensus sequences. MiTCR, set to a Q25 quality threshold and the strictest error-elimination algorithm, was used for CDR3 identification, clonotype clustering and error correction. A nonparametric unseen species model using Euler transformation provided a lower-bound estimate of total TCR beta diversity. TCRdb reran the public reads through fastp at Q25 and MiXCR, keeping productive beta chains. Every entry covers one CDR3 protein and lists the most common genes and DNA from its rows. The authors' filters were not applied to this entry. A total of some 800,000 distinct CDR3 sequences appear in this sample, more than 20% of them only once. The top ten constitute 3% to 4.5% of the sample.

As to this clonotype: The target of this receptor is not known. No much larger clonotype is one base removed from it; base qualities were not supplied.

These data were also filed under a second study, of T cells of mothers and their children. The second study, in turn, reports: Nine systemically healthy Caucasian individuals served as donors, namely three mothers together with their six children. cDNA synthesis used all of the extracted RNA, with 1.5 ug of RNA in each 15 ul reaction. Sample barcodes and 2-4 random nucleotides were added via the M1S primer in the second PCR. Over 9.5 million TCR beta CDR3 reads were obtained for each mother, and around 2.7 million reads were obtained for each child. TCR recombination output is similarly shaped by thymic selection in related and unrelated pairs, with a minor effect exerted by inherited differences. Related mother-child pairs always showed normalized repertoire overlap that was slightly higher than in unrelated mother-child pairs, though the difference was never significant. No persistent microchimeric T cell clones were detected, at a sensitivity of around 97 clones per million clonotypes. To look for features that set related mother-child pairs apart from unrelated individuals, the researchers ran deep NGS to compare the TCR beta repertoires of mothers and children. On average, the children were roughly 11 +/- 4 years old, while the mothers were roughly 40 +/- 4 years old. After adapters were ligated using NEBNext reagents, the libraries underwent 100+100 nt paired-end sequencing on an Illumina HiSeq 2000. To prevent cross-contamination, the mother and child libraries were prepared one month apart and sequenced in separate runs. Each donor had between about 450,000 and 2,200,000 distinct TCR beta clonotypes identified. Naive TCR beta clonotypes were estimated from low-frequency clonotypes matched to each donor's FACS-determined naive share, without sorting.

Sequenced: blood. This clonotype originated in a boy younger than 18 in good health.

The sequenced DNA: TGTGCCAGCAGCCTCCTCGGGCAGGTAGACACTGAAGCTTTCTTT. This encodes CASSLLGQVDTEAFF. In this chain, TRBV7-2 is recombined with TRBJ1-1, with the D gene not clear enough to name. Reading the germline V gene gives CDR1 SGHTA and CDR2 FQGNSA. V was cut back by 5 bases and J by 3 bases, leaving a gap of 16 bases between them. The CDR3 has 15 amino acids, counting the end cysteine and phenylalanine. The CDR3 DNA has 45 bases and is translated from base 1.